This T cell receptor beta chain was obtained from a study of blood T cell repertoires in COVID-19 (dated by TCRdb to 2018 to 2021). Context from the whole study: Samples from collaborators originated in the United States, Italy and Spain and spanned both the acute and convalescent phases of COVID-19. The material from the prospective study consisted of cDNA or gDNA derived from T cells, B-cell-depleted T cells, or PBMCs. Samples came from the ongoing ImmuneRACE study (first 160 participants) plus 1,254 subjects from 6 global collaborators. HLA class I and class II types, where available, came from metadata supplied by the sample provider rather than from assay-based typing. Nearly every sample came with metadata listing a de-identified subject ID, COVID-19 status, age in years and sex. A freely available public database, intended as a resource for researchers studying the immune response to SARS-CoV-2, is where the repertoires were released. Subjects who had been exposed to COVID-19, were actively infected with it, or had recovered from it provided the deeply sampled blood TCRbeta repertoires that made up the dataset.

Broader findings and caveats from the paper: The amount of clinical and demographic metadata varied by source and participant and was provided uncurated.

As concerns this clone: Its recognized antigen is unknown. No base qualities exist here, and no much larger clone lies one base off it.

Whole blood was collected in K2EDTA tubes by collaborating institutions according to the institutions' own protocols. For TCRbeta analysis, collaborators shipped samples as frozen whole blood, isolated PBMCs, or DNA extracted from either of those sample types. TCRbeta CDR3 regions were amplified from genomic DNA using the immunoSEQ Assay, a bias-controlled multiplex PCR. The original pipeline was this. The number of nucleated cells in each sample was estimated by amplification of reference gene primers within the assay. To quantify the absolute abundance of each unique TCRbeta CDR3 rearrangement, sequence reads were collapsed and filtered. For each sample, productive Simpson clonality was calculated as the square root of Simpson's diversity index across productive rearrangements. What TCRdb holds here is the immuneACCESS table cut down to in-frame rearrangements. Part of the clones is not present; checked against another copy, under half of the missing clones reflect an unresolved V gene, and the others are unexplained. Clone size and the V and J calls come from that table; the DNA yielded D and trimming. The sample profile shows some 110,000 clones; about nine tenths of them were found once. Around 7.7% of the sample is taken by the ten largest.

The source of this sequence is a human donor in a cohort sampled during active COVID-19. The sequenced sample was peripheral blood.

For the CDR3, the sequence is CASSLDAGGSYEQYF. The nucleotide sequence reads TGTGCCAGCAGCTTAGATGCGGGAGGCTCCTACGAGCAGTACTTC. The chain employs TRBV7-2 and TRBJ2-7; TRBD2 matches 8 bases in the middle. From the cysteine up to the phenylalanine, the CDR3 has a length of 15 residues. Only CDR3 DNA remains: 45 bases, in frame from the first base. The germline V gene encodes CDR1 SGHTA and CDR2 FQGNSA. V and J are trimmed by 1 base and 0 bases, and the gene matches miss 2 bases of the junction. The reference TRBV7-2 and TRBJ2-7 proteins fill in what lies around the CDR3, so the full variable domain reads GAGVSQSPSNKVTEKGKDVELRCDPISGHTALYWYRQSLGQGLEFLIYFQGNSAPDKSGLPSDRFSAERTGGSVSTLTIQRTQQEDSAVYLCASSLDAGGSYEQYFGPGTRLTVT.